This T cell receptor beta chain is drawn from a study of response to subunit inactivated influenza vaccine. TCRdb itself ran the RT-PCR reads through MiXCR, one entry per CDR3 protein. The data contain more than 500,000 distinct CDR3 sequences, around 11% of them singletons. Losses at the gene ends were 6 bases for V and 5 bases for J; bases not matched to a gene: 7. The germline CDR1 and CDR2 sequences are LNHDA and SQIVND (reference sequence). The CDR3 spans 14 residues. The sample was also linked to a second study, of T cells expressing NK-cell markers. According to that study: UMI-tagged 5'RACE template switching yielded the TCR beta cDNA.

The V and J genes are TRBV19 and TRBJ2-1; TRBD1 matches 7 bases. The sequence came from a man aged 50-60 years who received an inactivated influenza vaccine. Source: PBMCs from blood, taken on the day of vaccination. The CDR3 protein is CASRDRLYNNEQFF. The CDR3 DNA reads as TGTGCCAGTAGGGACAGGCTTTACAACAATGAGCAGTTCTTC.